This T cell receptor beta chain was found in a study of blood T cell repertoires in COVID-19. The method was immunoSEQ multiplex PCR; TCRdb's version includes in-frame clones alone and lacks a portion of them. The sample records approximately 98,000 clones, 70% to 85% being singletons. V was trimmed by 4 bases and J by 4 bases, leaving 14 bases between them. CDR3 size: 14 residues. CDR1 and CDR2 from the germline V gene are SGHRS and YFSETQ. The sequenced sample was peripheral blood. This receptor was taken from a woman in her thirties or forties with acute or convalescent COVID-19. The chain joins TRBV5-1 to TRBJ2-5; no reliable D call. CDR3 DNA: TGCGCCAGCAGCCCCACACACTCGGGAGAGACCCAGTACTTC. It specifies CASSPTHSGETQYF.